The 10 T cell receptor beta chains in this list originate from one sample, sequenced in a study of technical replicates of blood from a few donors (dated by TCRdb to the late 2010s). The library was prepared using the immunoSEQ multiplex PCR assay. TCRdb stores this immuneACCESS table with in-frame sequences only. Part of the clones is absent; in the studies checked, under half of the shortfall reflects unresolved V genes, and no reason is known for the rest. For this sample there are tens of thousands of clones; roughly 90% appear just once. About 4.7% of the sample is in the top ten clones. Sequenced material: PBMCs. Every receptor here comes from a human donor in good health. Some clones in this sample may be carry-over from other donors' samples.

This clone has only a few counts. The rearrangement uses TRBV11-2 and TRBJ1-3; 11 bases agree with TRBD1. CDR3 length: 15 amino acids. V gave up 5 bases and J gave up 3 bases; unmatched junction bases: 3. Germline V gene lookup returns CDR1 SGHAT and CDR2 FQNNGV. In DNA, the CDR3 is TGTGCCAGCAGCCGGACAGGGGGCGATGGAAACACCATATATTTT. Amino acids: CASSRTGGDGNTIYF.

This clone occurred a few times. The chain links TRBV30 to TRBJ1-1; D might be TRBD1 (5 bases). The CDR3 loop spans 14 amino acids. Germline loops: CDR1 GTSNPN, CDR2 SVGIG (reference sequence). The V end lost 2 bases, the J end lost 0 bases, and 10 bases lay between the germline ends. CDR3 region: CAWSQGLMNTEAFF. CDR3 in DNA: TGTGCCTGGAGTCAGGGTCTAATGAACACTGAAGCTTTCTTT.

The CDR3 is CASSLSGGAGGYTF. The CDR3 bases are TGTGCCAGCAGTTTATCAGGGGGCGCGGGTGGCTACACCTTC. This chain joins TRBV27 and TRBJ1-2, with 7 positions matching TRBD1. The CDR3 is made up of 14 amino acids. Germline lookup yields CDR1 MNHEY and CDR2 SMNVEV (reference sequence). Germline trimming cut 0 bases from V and 7 bases from J; bases unmatched to any gene: 5.

This chain joins TRBV7-9 and TRBJ2-4, with 12 bases that match TRBD2. Trimming at V came to 0 bases and at J to 5 bases, leaving 2 bases not matched to a gene. Germline CDR1 reads SEHNR; CDR2 reads FQNEAQ (reference sequence). This CDR3 comprises 16 residues. The CDR3 DNA reads TGTGCCAGCAGCTTAGCTCTAGCGGGGGGGCAAAACATTCAGTACTTC. This codes for CASSLALAGGQNIQYF.

In its sample, this clone was seen a few times. The J gene is TRBJ1-5, the V gene TRBV4-2; D might be TRBD1 (5 bases). Looked up from germline, CDR1 is LGHNA and CDR2 is YNFKEQ. The CDR3 has 15 amino acids. Trimming stripped 0 bases from V and 5 bases from J, with 11 bases between. The DNA of the CDR3 is TGTGCCAGCAGCCAAGATGGTGCAGGGCATCAGCCCCAGCATTTT. It is translated as CASSQDGAGHQPQHF.

This chain connects TRBV7-9 to TRBJ2-1; the match to TRBD2 covers 9 bases. V was clipped by 5 bases and J by 8 bases; unmatched bases: 10. Germline V gene sequence: CDR1 SEHNR, CDR2 FQNEAQ (reference sequence). This CDR3 has 15 residues. The CDR3 sequence is CASSPSGAPGDEQFF. CDR3 nucleotides: TGTGCCAGCAGCCCTAGCGGGGCTCCAGGGGATGAGCAGTTCTTC.

The chain combines TRBV7-9 with TRBJ2-7, with 9 bases identical to TRBD2. Trimming removed 1 base from V and 5 bases from J; junction bases left unmatched: 0. Looked up from germline, CDR1 is SEHNR and CDR2 is FQNEAQ (reference sequence). The CDR3 is 13 amino acids. CDR3 DNA sequence: TGTGCCAGCAGCTTAGGGACTAGCGACGAGCAGTACTTC. This codes for CASSLGTSDEQYF.

The rearrangement joins TRBV18 to TRBJ1-2; TRBD1 matches 7 bases. Germline trimming cut 3 bases from V and 2 bases from J; bases unmatched to any gene: 3. The CDR3 is made up of 14 amino acids. Germline CDR1 and CDR2: KGHSH and LQKENI. CDR3 coding DNA: TGTGCCAGCTCACCCCAGACAGGGAACTATGGCTACACCTTC. Amino acid sequence: CASSPQTGNYGYTF.

Only one count was recorded for this clone. The rearrangement joins TRBV5-4 to TRBJ2-5; 8 bases fit TRBD1. CDR1 and CDR2 from the germline V gene are SGHNT and YYREEE (reference sequence). V lost 4 bases, J lost 3 bases, and 8 bases stayed unmatched. The CDR3 consists of 15 residues. CDR3 loop: CASSPWTGQEETQYF. CDR3 nucleotide sequence: TGTGCCAGCAGCCCTTGGACAGGGCAGGAAGAGACCCAGTACTTC.

The V call is TRBV7-9, the J call TRBJ2-1; D not resolved. CDR3 size: 15 residues. Trimming pared 7 bases from V and 0 bases from J, leaving 13 bases between. From germline, CDR1 is SEHNR and CDR2 FQNEAQ (reference sequence). The CDR3 protein is CASTPRGSSYNEQFF. The CDR3, as DNA: TGTGCCAGCACCCCACGCGGTAGCTCCTACAATGAGCAGTTCTTC.